This T cell receptor (beta chain) was sequenced during a study of HIV-infected patients and healthy controls. About the research overall: The CD4:CD8 ratio increased slightly in early therapy, but CD8 counts showed no consistent change.

Germline V gives CDR1 SGHNT, CDR2 YENEEA. With 2 bases clipped from V and 8 bases from J, the junction kept 9 bases outside the gene matches. The CDR3 spans 15 residues. This clonotype has a handful of counts. All unsorted peripheral T cells were captured because whole blood was used without fractionation. cDNA was made from 500 ng RNA using alpha and beta constant primers. Alpha and beta chain libraries were made separately by chain-specific third strand synthesis with multiplexing indices. A single primer pair per chain amplified all rearrangements, with per-molecule barcodes. One entry per CDR3 protein results from TCRdb running MiXCR on the 5' RACE reads. Of some 10,000 distinct CDR3 sequences listed, approximately 7% are singletons.

The sequenced sample was blood, obtained before antiretroviral therapy. This clonotype was sampled from an adult with HIV infection. This chain uses TRBV11-3 with TRBJ2-1, with TRBD1 matching over 7 bases. The CDR3 is CASSLNQDRSHEQFF. CDR3 nucleotide sequence: TGTGCCAGCAGCTTAAATCAGGACAGGTCCCATGAGCAGTTCTTC.